One sample yielded the 26 T cell receptor beta chains listed below, sequenced in a study of blood T cell repertoires in COVID-19. The protocol was immunoSEQ multiplex PCR, while the TCRdb copy is restricted to in-frame clones and leaves out a portion. The sample carries about 150,000 clones, 65% to 90% recorded once. The sample comprised peripheral blood. Every receptor here comes from a woman aged 50 to 60 with acute or convalescent COVID-19.

The J gene is TRBJ2-5, the V gene TRBV3-1 (or the pseudogene TRBV3-2); the D gene is possibly TRBD2 (5 bases). The germline V and J ends were trimmed by 4 bases and 5 bases, with 11 bases remaining between them. The CDR3 loop spans 13 amino acids. CDR1 and CDR2 from the germline V gene are LGHDT and YNNKEL (reference sequence). The CDR3 protein is CASSRDSVETQYF. The DNA for the CDR3 is TGTGCCAGCAGCCGAGATAGCGTGGAGACCCAGTACTTC.

The sample holds one count of this clone. The chain carries TRBV27 and TRBJ1-1; 7 bases line up with TRBD1. Trimming at V came to 6 bases and at J to 4 bases, leaving 8 bases not matched to a gene. The length of the CDR3 is 14 residues. The germline gives CDR1 MNHEY, CDR2 SMNVEV (reference sequence). Here the CDR3 reads CASRGLDRATEAFF. The CDR3 bases are TGTGCCAGCAGAGGGCTCGACAGGGCCACTGAAGCTTTCTTT.

J is TRBJ1-4 and V is TRBV6-1; 10 bases align to TRBD1. This CDR3 contains 18 residues. CDR1 and CDR2 (germline): MNHNS, SASEGT. With 1 base clipped from V and 4 bases from J, the junction kept 9 bases outside the gene matches. The CDR3 sequence is CASSEEFGTGAINEKLFF. The CDR3 DNA reads as TGTGCCAGCAGTGAAGAATTCGGGACAGGGGCGATTAATGAAAAACTGTTTTTT.

The V gene is TRBV5-6, the J gene TRBJ2-7; 8 bases line up with TRBD1. V shed 7 bases, J shed 5 bases, and the junction held 8 bases outside the gene matches. This CDR3 comprises 13 residues. Germline V gene data show CDR1 as SGHDT and CDR2 as YYEEEE. CDR3: CASGRTGWNEQYF. The CDR3 DNA sequence: TGTGCCAGCGGACGGACAGGGTGGAACGAGCAGTACTTC.

The J gene is TRBJ1-2, the V gene TRBV5-1; 10 bases line up with TRBD1. V lost 4 bases and J lost 4; bases outside the gene matches: 7. The CDR3 has 15 amino acids. Per germline, CDR1 SGHRS and CDR2 YFSETQ. CDR3 in amino acids: CASSDPTGGAYGYTF. The CDR3 DNA reads TGCGCCAGCAGCGATCCGACAGGGGGCGCCTATGGCTACACCTTC. The full variable domain, completed using reference TRBV5-1 and TRBJ1-2, is KAGVTQTPRYLIKTRGQQVTLSCSPISGHRSVSWYQQTPGQGLQFLFEYFSETQRNKGNFPGRFSGRQFSNSRSEMNVSTLELGDSALYLCASSDPTGGAYGYTFGSGTRLTVV.

The chain recombines TRBV28 with TRBJ1-2, with 7 positions matching TRBD1. J lost 3 bases, V lost 6 bases, and 13 bases had no gene match. CDR3 length: 16 residues. CDR1 and CDR2 from the germline V gene are MDHEN and SYDVKM. The CDR3 reads CASSTNRQGEYYGYTF. CDR3 nucleotide sequence: TGTGCCAGCAGCACAAATCGACAGGGCGAGTACTATGGCTACACCTTC.

J is TRBJ1-1 and V is TRBV7-9; maybe TRBD1 (5 bases). Germline CDR1 and CDR2: SEHNR and FQNEAQ (reference sequence). The V end lost 1 base, the J end lost 3 bases, and 12 bases lay between the germline ends. The CDR3 loop spans 15 amino acids. CDR3 DNA: TGTGCCAGCAGCTTAGTTCGGGGAGGGGACACTGAAGCTTTCTTT. Translation: CASSLVRGGDTEAFF.

This rearrangement joins TRBV5-1 to TRBJ1-5; 7 nucleotides agree with TRBD1. The germline CDR1 and CDR2 sequences are SGHRS and YFSETQ. With V trimmed by 0 bases and J by 7 bases, 4 bases remained unmatched. The CDR3 has 14 amino acids. CDR3 DNA sequence: TGCGCCAGCAGCTTGGGAGGGGGCGGGCAGCCCCAGCATTTT. Protein sequence: CASSLGGGGQPQHF.

This rearrangement joins TRBV28 to TRBJ1-2; no firm D call. The germline V and J ends were trimmed by 5 bases and 5 bases, with 6 bases remaining between them. The CDR3 is 11 residues long. From germline, CDR1 is MDHEN and CDR2 SYDVKM. The CDR3 reads CASSTSYGYTF. CDR3 nucleotides: TGTGCCAGCAGTACTTCTTATGGCTACACCTTC.

The chain recombines TRBV5-1 with TRBJ2-5; D possibly corresponds to TRBD1 (5 bases). CDR3 length: 13 amino acids. Germline V gene sequence: CDR1 SGHRS, CDR2 YFSETQ. The V gene lost 5 bases and the J gene lost 5 bases, with 13 bases spanning the gap. CDR3 in amino acids: CASSGASSETQYF. CDR3 DNA sequence: TGCGCCAGCAGTGGGGCTAGTAGCGAGACCCAGTACTTC.

The CDR3 DNA follows: TGTGCCAGCAGCTTAATTCCAGACCAAGAGACCCAGTACTTC. Its translation is CASSLIPDQETQYF. This chain connects TRBV7-8 to TRBJ2-5; D not certain. The CDR3 has 14 residues. Trimming removed 2 bases at V and 0 bases at J, with 7 bases between. The germline V gene encodes CDR1 SGHVS and CDR2 FQNEAQ.

This clone was observed a handful of times. The gene calls are TRBV19 and TRBJ1-5; 8 positions match TRBD1. Unmatched junction bases numbered 15, after V lost 5 bases and J lost 9 bases. Germline V lookup: CDR1 LNHDA, CDR2 SQIVND (reference sequence). The CDR3 loop spans 16 amino acids. CDR3 sequence: CASSPRTGTQARPQHF. In DNA form, the CDR3 reads TGTGCCAGTAGTCCCCGGACAGGGACTCAGGCAAGGCCCCAGCATTTT.

This clone was picked up one time. The genes are TRBV27 and TRBJ1-3, with 12 bases lining up with TRBD1. This CDR3 has 19 residues. Trimming cost V 1 base and J 0 bases; bases outside gene matches: 7. Germline values: CDR1 MNHEY, CDR2 SMNVEV (reference sequence). The CDR3 sequence: CASSLFPQGQGASGNTIYF. The CDR3 region has the DNA TGTGCCAGCAGTTTATTCCCCCAGGGACAGGGGGCCTCTGGAAACACCATATATTTT.

This clone occurred a few times. The J gene is TRBJ2-1, the V gene TRBV2, with D maybe TRBD2 (7 bases). The CDR3 totals 12 residues. Germline-derived CDR1 and CDR2 are SNHLY and FYNNEI. The V and J ends lost 4 bases and 11 bases respectively, with 12 bases between them. CDR3 DNA: TGTGCCAGCAGTGCGCGGCGGGGGCAGCAGTTCTTC. Protein product: CASSARRGQQFF. The whole variable domain, remainder taken from reference TRBV2 and TRBJ2-1, is EPEVTQTPSHQVTQMGQEVILRCVPISNHLYFYWYRQILGQKVEFLVSFYNNEISEKSEIFDDQFSVERPDGSNFTLKIRSTKLEDSAMYFCASSARRGQQFFGPGTRLTVL.

The chain recombines TRBV7-2 with TRBJ2-3, with D perhaps matching TRBD1 (6 bases). The CDR3 spans 15 residues. From germline, CDR1 is SGHTA and CDR2 FQGNSA. Trimming cost V 1 base and J 2 bases, with 10 bases left between them. The CDR3 spells CASSLDWTATDTQYF. The CDR3 DNA follows: TGTGCCAGCAGCTTAGATTGGACAGCCACAGATACGCAGTATTTT.

This chain links TRBV18 with TRBJ2-1; D perhaps matches TRBD1 (6 bases). This CDR3 spans 16 amino acids. CDR1 and CDR2 from the germline V gene are KGHSH and LQKENI. V was trimmed by 0 bases and J by 5 bases, leaving 14 bases between them. DNA for the CDR3: TGTGCCAGCTCACCACCGAGTGGGGGCCTAGACAATGAGCAGTTCTTC. Its translation is CASSPPSGGLDNEQFF.

The chain couples TRBV7-2 to TRBJ2-1, with 11 bases fitting TRBD2. CDR1 and CDR2 from the germline V gene are SGHTA and FQGNSA. The CDR3 runs 15 residues. J gave up 10 bases and V 8 bases, and 13 bases lay outside the gene matches. The CDR3 sequence: CASSSSTSGGGEQFF. As DNA, the CDR3 is TGTGCCAGCTCCTCAAGCACTAGCGGGGGTGGGGAGCAGTTCTTC.

The V call is TRBV6-5, the J call TRBJ1-1; D uncertain. V was clipped by 0 bases and J by 2 bases, with 10 bases between them. The germline gives CDR1 MNHEY, CDR2 SVGAGI. This CDR3 contains 15 residues. This CDR3 is CASSYSAGSNTEAFF. CDR3 nucleotide sequence: TGTGCCAGCAGTTACTCGGCAGGCTCAAACACTGAAGCTTTCTTT.

The V gene is TRBV7-8, the J gene TRBJ2-6; D is unresolved. Germline CDR1 SGHVS, CDR2 FQNEAQ. This CDR3 comprises 16 residues. Trimming removed 1 base at V and 2 bases at J, with 9 bases between. CDR3 DNA sequence: TGTGCCAGCAGCTTAGGCCCACAGACTGGGGCCAACGTCCTGACTTTC. As protein: CASSLGPQTGANVLTF.

The rearrangement uses TRBV6-1 and TRBJ1-5; 7 bases line up with TRBD1. The V segment lost 2 bases and the J segment 6 bases; nucleotides outside the gene matches: 4. Looked up from germline, CDR1 is MNHNS and CDR2 is SASEGT. This CDR3 is 14 amino acids long. In nucleotides, the CDR3 is TGTGCCAGCAGTGAAAGAGGGGGCGGTCAGCCCCAGCATTTT. Protein: CASSERGGGQPQHF.

This CDR3 is CASSRLLAGGRETQYF. The DNA of the CDR3 is TGTGCCAGCAGCCGCCTACTAGCGGGGGGGCGGGAGACCCAGTACTTC. The V and J genes are TRBV4-2 and TRBJ2-5, with 13 bases that match TRBD2. This CDR3 spans 16 amino acids. J was trimmed by 5 bases and V by 4 bases; bases with no gene match: 7. CDR1 and CDR2 from the germline V gene are LGHNA and YNFKEQ.

The rearrangement joins TRBV29-1 to TRBJ2-5; 10 positions match TRBD2. The V gene's germline CDR1 is SQVTM and CDR2 ANQGSEA. This CDR3 has 12 residues. J lost 8 bases, V lost 7 bases, and 7 bases had no gene match. The CDR3 DNA follows: TGCAGCGGATCTAGCGGGGGCGGTACCCAGTACTTC. It codes for CSGSSGGGTQYF. The variable domain in full, completed from reference TRBV29-1 and TRBJ2-5, reads SAVISQKPSRDICQRGTSLTIQCQVDSQVTMMFWYRQQPGQSLTLIATANQGSEATYESGFVIDKFPISRPNLTFSTLTVSNMSPEDSSIYLCSGSSGGGTQYFGPGTRLLVL.

The genes are TRBV5-1 and TRBJ2-5; D not certain. This CDR3 comprises 11 residues. V lost 4 bases to trimming and J lost 3 bases, with 4 bases between them. Germline CDR1 reads SGHRS; CDR2 reads YFSETQ. CDR3 DNA: TGCGCCAGCAGCGTCGAAGAGACCCAGTACTTC. This gives the protein CASSVEETQYF.

J is TRBJ2-1 and V is TRBV27, with 8 bases identical to TRBD2. Trimming cost V 5 bases and J 8 bases; bases outside gene matches: 11. The CDR3 has 15 residues. Looked up from germline, CDR1 is MNHEY and CDR2 is SMNVEV (reference sequence). The CDR3 DNA follows: TGTGCCAGCAGTCCAACAGCGGGAGTGGTCGATGAGCAGTTCTTC. It translates to CASSPTAGVVDEQFF.

The V and J genes are TRBV28 and TRBJ2-1, with TRBD2 identical over 7 bases. J was trimmed by 4 bases and V by 5 bases; bases with no gene match: 14. Germline CDR1 reads MDHEN; CDR2 reads SYDVKM. The CDR3 runs to 17 residues. CDR3 nucleotide sequence: TGTGCCAGCAGTCACCTGGTTGGGGGGGGAGGATACAATGAGCAGTTCTTC. It translates to CASSHLVGGGGYNEQFF.

This clone was observed a single time. This chain joins TRBV7-8 and TRBJ2-3; no reliable D call. This CDR3 spans 12 amino acids. Germline CDR1 and CDR2: SGHVS and FQNEAQ. V lost 5 bases and J lost 2, with 5 bases in between. This chain's CDR3 is CASSLLTDTQYF. CDR3 nucleotides: TGTGCCAGCAGCCTCCTCACAGATACGCAGTATTTT.